This T cell receptor (beta chain) appears in the sequencing data of a study of a mutant IDH1 vaccine in newly diagnosed glioma. Looking at the study overall: Vaccinations were initiated 4-6 weeks following radiotherapy alone, or were given together with temozolomide cycles. Visits V12 and V13 fell at weeks 35 and 47, respectively.

The CDR3 is made up of 14 amino acids. Trimming shortened V by 3 bases and J by 0 bases, and 8 bases separated the two germline ends. Germline loops: CDR1 MDHEN, CDR2 SYDVKM. A word on this clone: Its cognate antigen is unknown.

Sequencing used immunoSEQ multiplex PCR; TCRdb keeps in-frame clones, though not all of them. Of approximately 22,000 clones in the sample, roughly 82% were seen once. Time point here: week 47, end of study. All doses held 300 ug of mutant IDH1 20-mer peptide, with topical imiquimod. This TCR came from a man aged 40-49 years with glioma. Some clones in this sample may be carry-over from other donors' samples. This chain joins TRBV28 and TRBJ1-1; D possibly corresponds to TRBD1 (5 bases). The sequenced sample was PBMCs, obtained from a glioma patient whose treatment included an IDH1 peptide vaccine. CDR3 loop: CASSLGGMNTEAFF. The CDR3, as DNA: TGTGCCAGCAGTTTGGGGGGGATGAACACTGAAGCTTTCTTT.